These T cell receptor beta chains were read from a single sample in a study of cytomegalovirus exposure and HLA in healthy donors. Method: immunoSEQ multiplex PCR; TCRdb's copy keeps in-frame clones and lacks some. The table records 100,000 to 150,000 clones, roughly 84% of them present only once. The sample was PBMCs. The receptors were gathered from a man in his fifties or sixties in good health and CMV-seronegative. The CDR3 runs from the conserved cysteine through the conserved F or W. A D gene is named only where the DNA matches it firmly.

>TRBD1|TRBV2|TRBJ1-6
CASSGQGVQSPLHF
>NA|TRBV6-5|TRBJ1-1
CASSYRQIVMNTEAFF
>TRBD2|TRBV9|TRBJ2-3
CASSVDGGADTQYF
>NA|TRBV7-2|TRBJ1-1
CASSLGGEVGNTEAFF
>NA|TRBV5-1|TRBJ2-7
CASSLGLGGSYEQYF
>NA|TRBV7-2|TRBJ2-4
CASSLGAGNIQYF
>NA|TRBV27|TRBJ2-2
CASKPGGGEAGELFF
>TRBD1|TRBV30|TRBJ1-2
CAWKGALGAGNYGYTF
>NA|TRBV12-5|TRBJ1-5
CASGPDMDQPQHF
>NA|TRBV19|TRBJ2-3
CASSMGGHTDTQYF
>NA|TRBV19|TRBJ1-5
CASSMDGGNRNQPQHF
>NA|TRBV29-1|TRBJ2-5
CSVVIGVAQETQYF
>TRBD1|TRBV2|TRBJ1-2
CASSGQGARGYTF
>TRBD1|TRBV7-9|TRBJ2-5
CASSLGSGQRGPETQYF
>NA|TRBV4-3|TRBJ2-2
CASSQDSKRGGELFF
>TRBD1|TRBV27|TRBJ1-2
CASSLSGTGAGYTF
>TRBD2|TRBV7-9|TRBJ2-1
CASSLAWDYGEQFF
>NA|TRBV5-6|TRBJ1-6
CASRHRRDSPLHF
>NA|TRBV7-2|NA
CASSLVRVDEQYF
>NA|TRBV5-4|TRBJ2-3
CASSPGGAGTDTQYF
>NA|TRBV4-3|TRBJ2-7
CASSQVDGQGSNEQYF
>TRBD1|TRBV30|TRBJ2-3
CAWSPGTGEDTQYF
>NA|TRBV1|TRBJ2-6
CTSSNLPLGTARSGANVLTF
>TRBD1|TRBV6-1|TRBJ1-2
CASSQTGGNYGYTF